The 9 T cell receptor beta chains below were found in one sample sequenced in a study of T cell responses to AZD1222 COVID-19 vaccine. Only in-frame clones appear in the TCRdb table, and some are missing; sequencing was by immunoSEQ multiplex PCR. In the table there are fewer than 200,000 clones, about nine tenths of which are singletons. The sequenced sample was peripheral blood, obtained 28 days after the second AZD1222 dose. Source of these receptors: an adult who received the AZD1222 COVID-19 vaccine.

J is TRBJ2-1 and V is TRBV18, with D perhaps given as TRBD1 or TRBD2 (5 bases each). The V end was cut by 4 bases, the J end by 9 bases, with 13 bases between. The CDR3 contains 13 residues. Germline V gene data show CDR1 as KGHSH and CDR2 as LQKENI. The CDR3 nucleotides read TGTGCCAGCTCACTTTTTCCGGGGCTTGAGCAGTTCTTC. Protein product: CASSLFPGLEQFF.

V is TRBV5-4 and J is TRBJ1-2, with 9 nucleotides matching TRBD1. The germline CDR1 and CDR2 sequences are SGHNT and YYREEE (reference sequence). V shed 4 bases, J shed 4 bases, and the junction held 5 bases outside the gene matches. The CDR3 is made up of 14 amino acids. CDR3 residues: CASSTGQGSYGYTF. The CDR3, as DNA: TGTGCCAGCAGCACAGGACAGGGGAGCTATGGCTACACCTTC.

The V call is TRBV6-5, the J call TRBJ1-5; 8 nucleotides align to TRBD1. Germline V gene sequence: CDR1 MNHEY, CDR2 SVGAGI. The ends lost 5 bases at V and 2 bases at J; junction bases unmatched: 5. This CDR3 spans 15 amino acids. CDR3 nucleotide sequence: TGTGCCAGCAGTACGGACAGGGCCGGCAATCAGCCCCAGCATTTT. Its translation: CASSTDRAGNQPQHF.

This clone was counted once. The chain links TRBV5-6 to TRBJ1-5; the D is unclear. V was clipped by 1 base and J by 7 bases, with 12 bases between them. This CDR3 has 14 residues. The germline CDR1 and CDR2 sequences are SGHDT and YYEEEE. CDR3 sequence reads: CASSLSGRWQPQHF. CDR3 nucleotides: TGTGCCAGCAGCTTGAGTGGGCGCTGGCAGCCCCAGCATTTT.

This clone was counted a single time. V is TRBV6-2 or TRBV6-3 and J is TRBJ2-2; TRBD2 matches 7 bases. From germline, CDR1 is MNHEY and CDR2 SVGEGT. There are 16 residues in the CDR3. With 6 bases clipped from V and 8 bases from J, the junction kept 15 bases outside the gene matches. The CDR3 region is CASSRLATGGRGELFF. The CDR3 bases are TGTGCCAGCAGCCGACTAGCAACGGGCGGCCGAGGGGAGCTGTTTTTT.

J is TRBJ2-1 and V is TRBV18, with 7 bases matching TRBD2. Looked up from germline, CDR1 is KGHSH and CDR2 is LQKENI. The CDR3 spans 16 residues. V lost 3 bases and J lost 5; bases outside the gene matches: 10. The CDR3 loop reads CASSPTKRGLNNEQFF. The CDR3 DNA reads TGTGCCAGCTCACCCACCAAGCGGGGTTTAAACAATGAGCAGTTCTTC. Drawing the rest from reference TRBV18 and TRBJ2-1, the complete variable domain is NAGVMQNPRHLVRRRGQEARLRCSPMKGHSHVYWYRQLPEEGLKFMVYLQKENIIDESGMPKERFSAEFPKEGPSILRIQQVVRGDSAAYFCASSPTKRGLNNEQFFGPGTRLTVL.

V and J are TRBV25-1 and TRBJ2-5; TRBD2 agrees at 13 bases. This CDR3 spans 18 amino acids. After removal of 4 bases from V and 1 base from J, the junction contained 9 bases not matched to a gene. Germline lookup yields CDR1 MGHDK and CDR2 SYGVNS. The CDR3 DNA sequence: TGTGCCAGCAGTGTCCGACTAGCGGGGGGTCCCTTCCAAGAGACCCAGTACTTC. Its protein is CASSVRLAGGPFQETQYF.

This chain links TRBV6-5 with TRBJ2-5; TRBD2 matches 10 bases. The V gene end was trimmed by 7 bases and the J gene end by 5 bases; junction bases not matched to a gene: 10. The CDR3 loop spans 15 amino acids. The germline V gene has CDR1 MNHEY and CDR2 SVGAGI. The CDR3 sequence is CASKQREGRVETQYF. The DNA of the CDR3 is TGTGCCAGCAAACAGCGGGAGGGCCGGGTTGAGACCCAGTACTTC.

The chain joins TRBV18 to TRBJ1-2, with D perhaps TRBD1 (5 bases). Per germline, CDR1 KGHSH and CDR2 LQKENI. CDR3 length: 14 residues. The ends were cut back, 3 bases at V and 0 bases at J, with 8 bases in the middle. Here the CDR3 reads CASSPTEANYGYTF. The CDR3 DNA is TGTGCCAGCTCACCGACAGAAGCTAACTATGGCTACACCTTC.